This T cell receptor beta chain was documented in a study of shared clonotypes between healthy human individuals. Broader study findings: Clonotypes shared by all four sorted-subset donors had higher generation probabilities than non-shared clonotypes. Compared with memory subsets, naive subsets generally had larger estimated richness.

The CDR3 totals 16 residues. V lost 0 bases to trimming and J lost 7 bases; unmatched junction nucleotides: 12. Germline lookup yields CDR1 SGDLS and CDR2 YYNGEE. Turning to this clone: Its target is not known.

The protocol was immunoSEQ multiplex PCR, while the TCRdb copy is restricted to in-frame clones and leaves out a portion. The sample consists of more than 2 million clones, approximately 95% of them appearing once. The genes are TRBV9 and TRBJ2-7, with 8 bases lining up with TRBD2. This clonotype was obtained from a man between 18 and 29 years old in good health. Source material: naive CD4+ T cells sorted from blood. Indicated subset: CD45RA+ positively selected. Here the CDR3 reads CASSVASGPVAGEQYF. In DNA form, the CDR3 reads TGTGCCAGCAGCGTAGCATCGGGACCGGTAGCGGGGGAGCAGTACTTC.